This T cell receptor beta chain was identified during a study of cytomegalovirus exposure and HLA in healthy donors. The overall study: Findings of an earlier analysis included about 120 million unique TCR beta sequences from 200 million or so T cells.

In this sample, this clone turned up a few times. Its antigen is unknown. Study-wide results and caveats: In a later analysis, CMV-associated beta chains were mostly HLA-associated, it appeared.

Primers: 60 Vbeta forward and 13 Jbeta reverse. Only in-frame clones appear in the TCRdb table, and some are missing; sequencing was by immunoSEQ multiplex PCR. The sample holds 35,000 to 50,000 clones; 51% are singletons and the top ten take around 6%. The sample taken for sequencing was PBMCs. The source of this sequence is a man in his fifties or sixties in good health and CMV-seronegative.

CDR3 nucleotides: TGTGCCAGCAGTGAGGGGCTAGCGGGAGGGCTATACGAGCAGTACTTC. Encoded protein: CASSEGLAGGLYEQYF. The J gene is TRBJ2-7, the V gene TRBV2; 12 bases fit TRBD2. The CDR3 length is 16 residues. Germline CDR1 reads SNHLY; CDR2 reads FYNNEI. The J segment lost 4 bases and the V segment lost 3 bases, leaving 7 bases of the junction unmatched.